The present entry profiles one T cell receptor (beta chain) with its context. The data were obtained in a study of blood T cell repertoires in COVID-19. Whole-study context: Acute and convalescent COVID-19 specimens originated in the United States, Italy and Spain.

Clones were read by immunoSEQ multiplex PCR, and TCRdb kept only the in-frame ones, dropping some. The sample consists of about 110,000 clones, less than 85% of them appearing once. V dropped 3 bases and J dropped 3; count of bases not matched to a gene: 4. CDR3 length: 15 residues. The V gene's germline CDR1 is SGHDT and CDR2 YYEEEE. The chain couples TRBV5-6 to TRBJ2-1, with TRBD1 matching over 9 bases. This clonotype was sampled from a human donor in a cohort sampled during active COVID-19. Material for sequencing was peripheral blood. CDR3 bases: TGTGCCAGCAGCTCTACAGGGGGCAGCTACAATGAGCAGTTCTTC. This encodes CASSSTGGSYNEQFF.